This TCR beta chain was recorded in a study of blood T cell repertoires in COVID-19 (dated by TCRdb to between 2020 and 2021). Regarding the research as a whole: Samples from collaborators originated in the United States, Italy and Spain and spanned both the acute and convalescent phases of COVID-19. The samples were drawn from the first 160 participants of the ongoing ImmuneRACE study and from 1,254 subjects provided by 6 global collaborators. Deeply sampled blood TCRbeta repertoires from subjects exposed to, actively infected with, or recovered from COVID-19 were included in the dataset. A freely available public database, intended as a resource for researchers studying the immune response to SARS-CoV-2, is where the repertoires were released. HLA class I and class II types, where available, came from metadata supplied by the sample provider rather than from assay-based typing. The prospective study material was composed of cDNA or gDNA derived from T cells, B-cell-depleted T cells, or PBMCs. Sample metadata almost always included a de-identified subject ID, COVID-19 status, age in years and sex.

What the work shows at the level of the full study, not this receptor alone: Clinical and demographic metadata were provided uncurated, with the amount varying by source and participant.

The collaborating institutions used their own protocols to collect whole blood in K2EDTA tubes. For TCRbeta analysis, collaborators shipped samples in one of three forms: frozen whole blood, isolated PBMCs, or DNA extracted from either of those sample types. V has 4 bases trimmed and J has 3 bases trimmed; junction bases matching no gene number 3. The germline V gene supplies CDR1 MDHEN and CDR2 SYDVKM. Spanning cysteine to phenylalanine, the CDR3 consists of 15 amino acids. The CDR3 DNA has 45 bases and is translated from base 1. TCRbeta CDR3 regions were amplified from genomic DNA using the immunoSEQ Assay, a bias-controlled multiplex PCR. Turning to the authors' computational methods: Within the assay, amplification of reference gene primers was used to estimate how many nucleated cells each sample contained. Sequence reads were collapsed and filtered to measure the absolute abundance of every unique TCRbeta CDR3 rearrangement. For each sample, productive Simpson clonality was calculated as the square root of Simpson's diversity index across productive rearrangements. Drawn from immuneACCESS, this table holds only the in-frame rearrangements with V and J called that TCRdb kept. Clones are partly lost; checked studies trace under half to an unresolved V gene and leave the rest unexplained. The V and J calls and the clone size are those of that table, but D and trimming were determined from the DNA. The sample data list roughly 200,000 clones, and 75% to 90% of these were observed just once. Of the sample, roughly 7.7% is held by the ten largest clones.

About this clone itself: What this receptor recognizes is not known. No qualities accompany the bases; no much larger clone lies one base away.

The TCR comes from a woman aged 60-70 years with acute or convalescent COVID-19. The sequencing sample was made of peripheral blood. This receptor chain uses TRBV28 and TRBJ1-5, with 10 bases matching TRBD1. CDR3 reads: CASSSGQGDNQPQHF. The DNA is TGTGCCAGCAGTTCCGGACAGGGGGACAATCAGCCCCAGCATTTT.